Presented here are 19 T cell receptor beta chains from one specimen sequenced in a study of T-cell reconstitution after alpha-beta-depleted transplantation in children. TCRbeta library preparation incorporated unique molecular identifiers. TCRdb re-derived calls from the PCR reads in MiXCR, one entry per CDR3 protein. The sample has tens of thousands of distinct CDR3 sequences, about 9.3% seen once. The sequencing used PBMCs, mostly from graft donor cells, collected 60 days after TCRalphabeta/CD19-depleted stem cell transplant. The source is a male patient between 2 and 15 years old who had a stem cell transplant for chronic granulomatous disease, so the T cells may come from the graft donor.

In its sample, this clonotype was seen many times. This CDR3 is CASRQGKYEQYF. CDR3 coding DNA: TGTGCCAGCCGGCAGGGGAAATACGAGCAGTACTTC. The chain links TRBV2 to TRBJ2-7; tentative D call: TRBD1 (6 bases). V lost 8 bases and J 4 bases, leaving 12 bases between the germline ends. The CDR3 is 12 amino acids. From germline, CDR1 is SNHLY and CDR2 FYNNEI. The complete variable domain, with remaining parts taken from reference TRBV2 and TRBJ2-7, reads EPEVTQTPSHQVTQMGQEVILRCVPISNHLYFYWYRQILGQKVEFLVSFYNNEISEKSEIFDDQFSVERPDGSNFTLKIRSTKLEDSAMYFCASRQGKYEQYFGPGTRLTVT.

J is TRBJ2-1 and V is TRBV2; D ambiguous. The CDR3 runs 11 residues. V dropped 1 base and J dropped 9 bases, with 4 bases sitting between them. Germline V gives CDR1 SNHLY, CDR2 FYNNEI. In nucleotides, the CDR3 is TGTGCCAGCAGTGAAGGTGTTGAGCAGTTCTTC. This translates into CASSEGVEQFF.

This clonotype was recorded at least ten times. The rearrangement uses TRBV19 and TRBJ2-1, with a weak D call TRBD2 (5 bases). This CDR3 is built from 12 residues. V gave up 4 bases and J gave up 6 bases, with 7 bases separating them. Germline V gene sequence: CDR1 LNHDA, CDR2 SQIVND (reference sequence). CDR3 protein: CASSRRVNEQFF. CDR3 bases: TGTGCCAGTAGTAGGCGGGTCAATGAGCAGTTCTTC.

Here the CDR3 DNA reads TGTGCCAGCAGCGACCTCCGGGCGGGGACTGTCTCCTACGAGCAGTACTTC. It encodes CASSDLRAGTVSYEQYF. The chain recombines TRBV11-2 with TRBJ2-7; D perhaps matches TRBD2 (6 bases). Looked up from germline, CDR1 is SGHAT and CDR2 is FQNNGV. The CDR3 length is 17 residues. Trimming removed 5 bases from V and 0 bases from J, with 20 bases in between.

This clonotype was seen at least ten times. J is TRBJ1-1 and V is TRBV6-1, with TRBD1 identical over 9 bases. Germline CDR1 and CDR2: MNHNS and SASEGT. The CDR3 is 14 residues long. The junction had 8 bases not matched to a gene; V was cut back by 6 bases and J by 6 bases. CDR3 residues: CASSDRGGLAEAFF. The CDR3, as DNA: TGTGCCAGCAGCGACAGGGGGGGCCTGGCTGAAGCTTTCTTT.

This clonotype was counted ten times or more. The chain combines TRBV5-5 with TRBJ2-3; 12 nucleotides agree with TRBD1. After removal of 2 bases from V and 11 bases from J, the junction contained 9 bases not matched to a gene. CDR1 and CDR2 from the germline V gene are SGHKS and YYEKEE (reference sequence). This CDR3 is built from 15 residues. Here the CDR3 DNA reads TGTGCCAGCAGCTTAGAAGGGACAGGGGGCGTCAAGCAGTATTTT. Translating gives CASSLEGTGGVKQYF. Supplemented by reference TRBV5-5 and TRBJ2-3, the full variable domain reads DAGVTQSPTHLIKTRGQQVTLRCSPISGHKSVSWYQQVLGQGPQFIFQYYEKEERGRGNFPDRFSARQFPNYSSELNVNALLLGDSALYLCASSLEGTGGVKQYFGPGTRLTVL.

This clonotype was seen repeatedly, ten times or more. Here the CDR3 reads CSAGAGYEQYF. The CDR3 DNA sequence: TGCAGCGCTGGGGCGGGCTACGAGCAGTACTTC. The chain is built from TRBV20-1 and TRBJ2-7; tentatively, D is TRBD1 or TRBD2 (5 bases each). Germline loops: CDR1 DFQATT, CDR2 SNEGSKA (reference sequence). This CDR3 is 11 amino acids long.

Ten or more counts support this clonotype. The V and J genes are TRBV4-1 and TRBJ2-7; perhaps TRBD1 as D (5 bases). V lost 0 bases, J lost 2 bases, and 11 bases lay in between. CDR1 and CDR2 (germline): MGHRA, YSYEKL. CDR3 length: 15 amino acids. This chain's CDR3 is CASSQDILGAYEQYF. The DNA for the CDR3 is TGCGCCAGCAGCCAAGATATCTTAGGGGCCTACGAGCAGTACTTC.

The table lists this clonotype with many counts. The rearrangement uses TRBV5-5 and TRBJ2-7; 7 nucleotides align to TRBD1. Per germline, CDR1 SGHKS and CDR2 YYEKEE (reference sequence). V trimming: 1 base; J trimming: 3 bases; junction bases outside the gene matches: 4. This CDR3 comprises 14 residues. The CDR3 loop is CASSLMHRGYEQYF. As DNA, the CDR3 is TGTGCCAGCAGCTTGATGCACAGGGGCTACGAGCAGTACTTC.

This clonotype appeared many times. The chain recombines TRBV6-2 or TRBV6-3 with TRBJ2-2; 9 bases fit TRBD1. The ends lost 4 bases at V and 4 bases at J; junction bases unmatched: 7. This CDR3 has 16 residues. Per the germline V gene, CDR1 is MNHEY and CDR2 is SVGEGT. This CDR3 reads CASSSVGTGSTGELFF. CDR3 DNA: TGTGCCAGCAGTTCCGTCGGGACAGGGAGCACCGGGGAGCTGTTTTTT.

This clonotype was detected many times. The chain is built from TRBV28 and TRBJ2-1; either TRBD1 or TRBD2 may fit D (5 bases each). V was trimmed by 2 bases and J by 6 bases, leaving 14 bases between them. The germline V gene encodes CDR1 MDHEN and CDR2 SYDVKM. The CDR3 spans 15 residues. The CDR3 is CASSLPGRYGNEQFF. CDR3 nucleotides: TGTGCCAGCAGTTTACCGGGGCGCTACGGCAATGAGCAGTTCTTC. Complete variable domain (other parts from reference TRBV28 and TRBJ2-1): DVKVTQSSRYLVKRTGEKVFLECVQDMDHENMFWYRQDPGLGLRLIYFSYDVKMKEKGDIPEGYSVSREKKERFSLILESASTNQTSMYLCASSLPGRYGNEQFFGPGTRLTVL.

This clonotype was recorded many times. The chain uses TRBV12-3 or TRBV12-4 and TRBJ1-1; D might be TRBD1 (6 bases). V was trimmed by 3 bases and J by 4 bases, leaving 12 bases between them. The CDR3 runs to 14 residues. CDR3 sequence reads: CASSLDTGRTEAFF. CDR3 DNA: TGTGCCAGCAGTTTGGATACAGGGCGCACTGAAGCTTTCTTT.

This clonotype was seen repeatedly, ten times or more. The chain couples TRBV6-2 or TRBV6-3 to TRBJ2-1; 13 bases fit TRBD2. The CDR3 sequence is 19 residues long. Unmatched junction bases numbered 13, after V lost 4 bases and J lost 4 bases. The V gene's germline CDR1 is MNHEY and CDR2 SVGEGT. The CDR3 protein is CASSSRTSGSIGGYNEQFF. The CDR3 DNA is TGTGCCAGCAGTTCCCGGACTAGCGGGAGTATAGGGGGATACAATGAGCAGTTCTTC.

At least ten counts were recorded for this clonotype. V gene TRBV11-2 combines with J gene TRBJ2-7; 7 nucleotides match TRBD1. Germline CDR1 is SGHAT and CDR2 is FQNNGV. The junction had 11 bases not matched to a gene; V was cut back by 7 bases and J by 2 bases. The CDR3 length is 15 residues. The CDR3 nucleotides read TGTGCCAGCAACGAAGGGGACAGACCTGCCTACGAGCAGTACTTC. Translating gives CASNEGDRPAYEQYF.

Many counts were recorded for this clonotype. The chain recombines TRBV20-1 with TRBJ1-2, with D maybe TRBD1 (5 bases). Per the germline V gene, CDR1 is DFQATT and CDR2 is SNEGSKA (reference sequence). V dropped 0 bases and J dropped 2 bases, with 13 bases sitting between them. The CDR3 extends over 15 amino acids. The chain's CDR3 is CSARDRGKKNYGYTF. In nucleotides, the CDR3 is TGCAGTGCTAGAGATCGGGGGAAGAAGAACTATGGCTACACCTTC.

This clonotype was seen many times. CDR3 nucleotides: TGTGCCAGCAGTTTAACAGGGGTAGGACTCGGCTACACCTTC. Translating it yields CASSLTGVGLGYTF. The genes are TRBV12-3 or TRBV12-4 and TRBJ1-2; TRBD1 agrees at 7 bases. The CDR3 consists of 14 residues. V gave up 2 bases and J gave up 8 bases; unmatched junction bases: 8.

This clonotype was counted a few times. The rearrangement links TRBV20-1 to TRBJ1-4; D is uncertain. V was cut by 5 bases and J by 4 bases, with 20 bases left in between. The CDR3 consists of 16 residues. In germline, CDR1 is DFQATT, CDR2 SNEGSKA (reference sequence). The CDR3 DNA is TGCAGTGCTCTACGCAGAGGTCCACTGTTTAATGAAAAACTGTTTTTT. It yields the protein CSALRRGPLFNEKLFF.

This clonotype was observed many times. This sequence joins TRBV27 and TRBJ1-1; D ambiguous. Trimming pared 2 bases from V and 2 bases from J, leaving 12 bases between. Per the germline V gene, CDR1 is MNHEY and CDR2 is SMNVEV (reference sequence). The CDR3 covers 15 residues. The CDR3 bases are TGTGCCAGCAGTTTACGGCAGACAACCAACACTGAAGCTTTCTTT. Its protein is CASSLRQTTNTEAFF.

Many counts were recorded for this clonotype. This chain links TRBV5-1 with TRBJ1-2; 8 nucleotides agree with TRBD1. This CDR3 is 14 amino acids long. The germline V gene encodes CDR1 SGHRS and CDR2 YFSETQ. J lost 5 bases, V lost 4 bases, and 7 bases had no gene match. The CDR3 DNA reads as TGCGCCAGCAGCCTGACAGGGGACCTATATGGCTACACCTTC. This translates into CASSLTGDLYGYTF.